The 13 T cell receptor beta chains below all came from one sample that was sequenced in a study of shared clonotypes between healthy human individuals (dated by TCRdb to about 2020). To prepare the library, the immunoSEQ multiplex PCR assay was applied. In its TCRdb copy, this immuneACCESS table keeps in-frame sequences only and misses some clones. Where compared with another copy, unresolved V genes explain less than half of these, and the others have no known cause. This sample has about 2.4 million clones in its table, and approximately 94% of those were observed once. About 0.34% of the sample rests with the top ten. Specimen: naive CD4+ T cells from PBMCs. In the paper's terms, the cell subset or site label means: CD45RA+ positively selected. The receptors here all came from a man between 18 and 35 years old in good health. Some clones in this sample may be carry-over from other donors' samples.

This rearrangement joins TRBV11-3 to TRBJ2-5; D possibly corresponds to TRBD1 (6 bases). The J call is in doubt because the DNA end fits TRBJ2-7 better. The CDR3 spans 14 residues. Germline CDR1 reads SGHNT; CDR2 reads YENEEA. The CDR3 nucleotides are TGTGCCAGCAGCTCCCGACAGGACGAGTACGAGCAGTACTTC. Translating it yields CASSSRQDEYEQYF.

The count of this clone is one. CDR3 region: CASSLGAAQRNYGYTF. The CDR3 nucleotides read TGTGCCAGCAGCTTAGGGGCAGCCCAAAGGAACTATGGCTACACCTTC. The V gene is TRBV7-9, the J gene TRBJ1-2; D is undetermined. The germline CDR1 and CDR2 sequences are SEHNR and FQNEAQ (reference sequence). V was trimmed by 1 base and J by 2 bases, leaving 14 bases between them. The CDR3 length is 16 residues.

The chain couples TRBV4-3 to TRBJ2-3; 8 bases line up with TRBD2. Trimming took 3 bases from V and 0 from J; bases not matched to a gene: 11. Germline V gene sequence: CDR1 LGHNA, CDR2 YSLEER. CDR3 length: 18 residues. For the CDR3, the DNA is TGCGCCAGCAGCCACCTGGGGATTAGCGGGATAAGCACAGATACGCAGTATTTT. Translation gives CASSHLGISGISTDTQYF.

The genes are TRBV28 and TRBJ2-4, with D tentatively TRBD1 or TRBD2 (5 bases each). CDR1 MDHEN and CDR2 SYDVKM come from the germline V gene. V was shortened by 3 bases and J by 7 bases, with 10 bases between the two germline ends. The CDR3 extends over 13 amino acids. The CDR3 nucleotides read TGTGCCAGCAGTTTCCAAGGGGAGAACATTCAGTACTTC. This sequence encodes CASSFQGENIQYF.

The genes are TRBV4-2 and TRBJ1-3, with 7 nucleotides matching TRBD1. Germline V gives CDR1 LGHNA, CDR2 YNFKEQ. The junction had 3 bases not matched to a gene; V was cut back by 1 base and J by 3 bases. The CDR3 spans 15 residues. The CDR3 region is CASSQATGLGNTIYF. CDR3 DNA sequence: TGTGCCAGCAGCCAAGCGACAGGGCTTGGAAACACCATATATTTT.

The chain has TRBV9 and TRBJ1-3; unclear D gene. The CDR3 is 16 residues long. V shed 0 bases and J shed 4 bases, with 14 bases lying between them. Germline V lookup: CDR1 SGDLS, CDR2 YYNGEE. The DNA for the CDR3 is TGTGCCAGCAGCGTAGATCCTGAGACATCGGGAAACACCATATATTTT. Protein sequence: CASSVDPETSGNTIYF.

The chain employs TRBV5-6 and TRBJ1-2; D gene uncertain. V shed 4 bases and J shed 8 bases, with 15 bases lying between them. The CDR3 is 13 residues long. Germline loops: CDR1 SGHDT, CDR2 YYEEEE. The CDR3 here is CASSPAKASGYTF. CDR3 coding DNA: TGTGCCAGCAGCCCAGCAAAGGCCTCGGGCTACACCTTC.

The rearrangement links TRBV6-5 to TRBJ2-3; no clear D gene. Trimming took 2 bases from V and 7 from J, leaving 4 bases between them. The CDR3 covers 11 residues. The germline CDR1 and CDR2 sequences are MNHEY and SVGAGI. CDR3 sequence: CASSYGNTQYF. CDR3 DNA: TGTGCCAGCAGTTACGGAAATACGCAGTATTTT.

The J gene is TRBJ2-7, the V gene TRBV6-1; a possible D gene is TRBD2 (6 bases). CDR1 is MNHNS, CDR2 SASEGT, per germline. CDR3 length equals 16 residues. Deletions cut 2 bases from V and 2 bases from J, with 16 bases between. The CDR3 DNA reads as TGTGCCAGCAGTGAATCCACGGTGTGGGGGGCCTACGAGCAGTACTTC. Translating gives CASSESTVWGAYEQYF.

The chain links TRBV5-5 to TRBJ2-5, with 10 nucleotides matching TRBD1. CDR3 size: 14 residues. J was trimmed by 7 bases and V by 4 bases; bases with no gene match: 7. Germline V CDR1 and CDR2: SGHKS, YYEKEE (reference sequence). In DNA, the CDR3 is TGTGCCAGCAGCCCGGACAGGGGGTTTTTGACCCAGTACTTC. This translates into CASSPDRGFLTQYF.

The chain carries TRBV18 and TRBJ1-4; TRBD1 matches at 9 bases. The CDR3 contains 16 residues. Unmatched junction bases numbered 4, after V lost 2 bases and J lost 3 bases. The germline CDR1 and CDR2 sequences are KGHSH and LQKENI. For the CDR3, the DNA is TGTGCCAGCTCACCATTGGGACAGGGACCTAATGAAAAACTGTTTTTT. This codes for CASSPLGQGPNEKLFF.

V and J are TRBV5-1 and TRBJ1-4; maybe TRBD1 (6 bases). Germline V gene lookup returns CDR1 SGHRS and CDR2 YFSETQ. Trimming removed 5 bases at V and 3 bases at J, with 11 bases between. This CDR3 region has 14 residues. Here the CDR3 reads CASRPQGPNEKLFF. CDR3 nucleotide sequence: TGCGCCAGCAGACCGCAGGGGCCTAATGAAAAACTGTTTTTT.

V and J are TRBV7-9 and TRBJ2-5; perhaps D is TRBD1 or TRBD2 (5 bases each). V was clipped by 0 bases and J by 4 bases, with 6 bases between them. In germline, CDR1 is SEHNR, CDR2 FQNEAQ (reference sequence). The CDR3 is made up of 13 amino acids. The CDR3: CASSLARGETQYF. The CDR3 nucleotides read TGTGCCAGCAGCTTAGCGAGGGGAGAGACCCAGTACTTC.